The sequence of this T cell receptor beta chain was determined in a study of T cell responses to AZD1222 COVID-19 vaccine (dated by TCRdb to the early 2020s). Context from the whole study: TCR sequencing covered some 240 trial participants: 200 to 210 given two doses of AZD1222 and 26 given two doses of MenACWY control vaccine. Trial participants were enrolled into age subgroups of 18-55, 56-69 and 70-plus years, which contained roughly 150, 30 and 60 TCR-sequenced participants, respectively.

Results and caveats for the whole study, not just this receptor: Conclusions about previously exposed vaccinees were limited because only a handful of AZD1222 recipients were SARS-CoV-2 seropositive at baseline. Reportedly, close to half of the unique spike-specific TCRs recognized epitopes lying outside the regions that are mutated in the B.1.351 and B.1.1.7 variants. Participants were mostly white British and included more females than males, and it was suggested by the authors that clonal diversity may have been underestimated. In the small 56-69-year group, the increase in depth fell short of significance, most likely because of low power. No day 14 peak-response samples were available, so repertoires were characterized only after the peak T cell response. After two AZD1222 doses, spike-specific TCR breadth and depth were significantly higher than at day 0 and than in MenACWY recipients. CD4 TCRs associated with the vaccine covered the entire spike protein, and the dominant responses were in regions 160-218 and 743-854.

The CDR3 regions of human TCRbeta chains were analyzed by immunosequencing. For the original study's pipeline: Repertoire TCRs were matched against a reference library of SARS-CoV-2-specific TCRs generated with the MIRA antigen-specificity platform. Breadth meant the fraction of unique TCRs that were SARS-CoV-2-associated, whereas depth meant the fraction of total T cells that were SARS-CoV-2-associated. Using the MIRA data, every spike-specific TCR was mapped to the spike region that the TCR reacted to and assigned to either a CD4 or a CD8 class. Log10-transformed breadth and depth values were compared by one-way ANOVA with Sidak's multiple comparisons tests. Drawn from immuneACCESS, this table holds only the in-frame rearrangements with V and J called that TCRdb kept. Clones are partly lost; checked studies trace under half to an unresolved V gene and leave the rest unexplained. V and J calls and clone size are as listed in that table; D and trimming were resolved from the DNA. The sample has roughly 53,000 clones on record, more than 80% of them singletons. In total, the top ten clones hold about 21% of the sample.

Germline trimming: 4 bases from V, 2 bases from J; junction bases outside gene matches: 2. Looking up the germline V gene yields CDR1 MGHDK and CDR2 SYGVNS. The CDR3, cysteine through phenylalanine, is 13 amino acids long. The DNA shown is the 39-base CDR3, in frame from base 1. On this clone itself: Its binding antigen is unknown. No much larger clone is present one base from it, and per-base qualities are unavailable.

Explained via the paper, the time point label denotes: baseline before first vaccination. This specimen's treatment or condition label, per the study, means: meningococcal conjugate vaccine given as trial control. Samples from vaccinated people were obtained from the UK trials COV001 and COV002, which included a single-blind randomized controlled phase 2/3 trial of AZD1222 (ChAdOx1 nCoV-19) in healthy adults. For TCRbeta chain sequencing, PBMC samples were collected from trial participants at day 0 and at day 28 after the second dose. The chain is assembled from TRBV25-1 and TRBJ2-7; TRBD1 matches 7 bases in the middle. The clonotype was recovered from an adult in good health. The input for sequencing was peripheral blood, taken on day 0 of MenACWY control vaccination. The sequenced DNA: TGTGCCAGCAGTGCGACAGGGACCTACGAGCAGTACTTC. The translation is CASSATGTYEQYF.